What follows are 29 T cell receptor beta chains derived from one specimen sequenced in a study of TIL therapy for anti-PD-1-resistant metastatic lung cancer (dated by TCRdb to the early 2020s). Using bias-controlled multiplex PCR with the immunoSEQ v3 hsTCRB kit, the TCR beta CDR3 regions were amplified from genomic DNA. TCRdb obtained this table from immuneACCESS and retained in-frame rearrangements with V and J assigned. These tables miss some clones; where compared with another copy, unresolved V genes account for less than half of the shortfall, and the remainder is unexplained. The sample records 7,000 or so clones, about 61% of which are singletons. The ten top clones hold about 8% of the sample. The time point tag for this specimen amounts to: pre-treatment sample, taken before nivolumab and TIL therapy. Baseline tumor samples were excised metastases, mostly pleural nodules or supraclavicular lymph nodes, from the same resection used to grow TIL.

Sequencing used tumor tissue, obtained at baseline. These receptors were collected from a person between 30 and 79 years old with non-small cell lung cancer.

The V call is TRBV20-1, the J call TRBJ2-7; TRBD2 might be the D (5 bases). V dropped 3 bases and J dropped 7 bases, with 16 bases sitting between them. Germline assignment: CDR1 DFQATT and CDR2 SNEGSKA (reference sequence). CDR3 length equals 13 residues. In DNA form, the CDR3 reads TGCAGTGCTAGTATTCGAAACCCGGGGGAGCAGTACTTC. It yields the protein CSASIRNPGEQYF.

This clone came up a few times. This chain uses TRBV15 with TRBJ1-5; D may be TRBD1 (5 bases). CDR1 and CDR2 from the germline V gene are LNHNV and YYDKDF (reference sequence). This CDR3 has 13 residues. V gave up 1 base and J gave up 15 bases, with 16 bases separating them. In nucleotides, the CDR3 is TGTGCCACCAGCAGAGTTCCCAGTCAGGGACTGCATTTT. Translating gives CATSRVPSQGLHF.

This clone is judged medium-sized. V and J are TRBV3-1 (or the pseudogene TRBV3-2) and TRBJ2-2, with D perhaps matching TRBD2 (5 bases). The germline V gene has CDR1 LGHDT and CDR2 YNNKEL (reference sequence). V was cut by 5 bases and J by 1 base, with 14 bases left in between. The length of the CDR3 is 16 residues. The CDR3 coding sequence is TGTGCCAGCAGCTACTTGGGGAGCGGGAACACCGGGGAGCTGTTTTTT. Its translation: CASSYLGSGNTGELFF.

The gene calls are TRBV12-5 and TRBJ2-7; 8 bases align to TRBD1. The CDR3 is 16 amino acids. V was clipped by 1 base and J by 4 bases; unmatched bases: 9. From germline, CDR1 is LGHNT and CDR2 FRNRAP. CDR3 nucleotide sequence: TGTGCTAGTGGTTTGGCAACGGGTGACAGGGGTTACGAGCAGTACTTC. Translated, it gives CASGLATGDRGYEQYF.

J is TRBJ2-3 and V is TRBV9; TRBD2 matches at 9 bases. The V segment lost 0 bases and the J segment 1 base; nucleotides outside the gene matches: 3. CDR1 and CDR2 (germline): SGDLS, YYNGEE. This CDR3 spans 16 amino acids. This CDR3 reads CASSVASGVGTDTQYF. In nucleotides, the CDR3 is TGTGCCAGCAGCGTAGCTAGCGGGGTGGGCACAGATACGCAGTATTTT.

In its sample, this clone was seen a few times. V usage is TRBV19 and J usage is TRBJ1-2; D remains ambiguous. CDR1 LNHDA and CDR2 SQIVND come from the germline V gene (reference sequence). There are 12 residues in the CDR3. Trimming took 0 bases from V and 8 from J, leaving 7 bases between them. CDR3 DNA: TGTGCCAGTAGTATAGATGGATCGGGCTACACCTTC. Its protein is CASSIDGSGYTF.

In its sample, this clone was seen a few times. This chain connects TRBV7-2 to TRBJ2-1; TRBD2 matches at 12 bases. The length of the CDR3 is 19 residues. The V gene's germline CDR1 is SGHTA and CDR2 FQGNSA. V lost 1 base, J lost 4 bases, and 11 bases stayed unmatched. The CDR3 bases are TGTGCCAGCAGCTTAGAAGCTAGCGGGGGGGACTTGAAGTACAATGAGCAGTTCTTC. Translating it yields CASSLEASGGDLKYNEQFF.

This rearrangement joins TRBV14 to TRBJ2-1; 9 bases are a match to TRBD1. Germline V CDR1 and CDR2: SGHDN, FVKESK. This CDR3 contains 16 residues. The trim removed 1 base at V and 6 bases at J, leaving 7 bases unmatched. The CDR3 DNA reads TGTGCCAGCAGCCAAGGGCCGGGACAGGGCTTCAATGAGCAGTTCTTC. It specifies CASSQGPGQGFNEQFF.

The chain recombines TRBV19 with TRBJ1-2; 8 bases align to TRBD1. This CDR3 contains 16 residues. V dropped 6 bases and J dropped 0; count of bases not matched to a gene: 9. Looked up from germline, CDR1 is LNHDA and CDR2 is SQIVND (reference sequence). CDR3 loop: CASRTGGQGSNYGYTF. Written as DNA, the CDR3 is TGTGCCAGTAGGACGGGTGGACAGGGTTCTAACTATGGCTACACCTTC.

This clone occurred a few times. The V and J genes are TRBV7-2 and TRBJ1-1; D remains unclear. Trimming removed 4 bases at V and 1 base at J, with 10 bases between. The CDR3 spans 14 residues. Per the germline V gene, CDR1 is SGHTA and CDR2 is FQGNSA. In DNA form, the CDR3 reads TGTGCCAGCAGCTCCTACCTCAGGAACACTGAAGCTTTCTTT. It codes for CASSSYLRNTEAFF.

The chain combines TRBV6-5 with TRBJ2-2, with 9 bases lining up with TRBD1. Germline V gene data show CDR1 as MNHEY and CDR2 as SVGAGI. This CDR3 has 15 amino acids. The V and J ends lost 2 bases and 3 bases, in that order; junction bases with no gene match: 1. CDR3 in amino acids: CASSYTGGDTGELFF. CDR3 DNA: TGTGCCAGCAGTTACACAGGGGGCGACACCGGGGAGCTGTTTTTT.

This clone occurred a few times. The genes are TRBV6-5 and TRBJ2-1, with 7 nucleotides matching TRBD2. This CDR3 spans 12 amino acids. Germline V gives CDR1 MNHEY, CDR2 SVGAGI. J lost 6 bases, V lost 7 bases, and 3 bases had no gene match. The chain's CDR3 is CASTLAANEQFF. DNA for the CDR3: TGTGCCAGCACCCTAGCGGCCAATGAGCAGTTCTTC.

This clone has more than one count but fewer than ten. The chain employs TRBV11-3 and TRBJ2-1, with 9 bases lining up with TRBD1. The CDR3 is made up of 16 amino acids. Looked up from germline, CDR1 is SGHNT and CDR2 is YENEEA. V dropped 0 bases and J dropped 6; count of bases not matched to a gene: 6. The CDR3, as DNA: TGTGCCAGCAGCTTAGATCATGGACAGGGGAGCAATGAGCAGTTCTTC. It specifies CASSLDHGQGSNEQFF. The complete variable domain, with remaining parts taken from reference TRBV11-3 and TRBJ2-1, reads EAGVVQSPRYKIIEKKQPVAFWCNPISGHNTLYWYLQNLGQGPELLIRYENEEAVDDSQLPKDRFSAERLKGVDSTLKIQPAELGDSAVYLCASSLDHGQGSNEQFFGPGTRLTVL.

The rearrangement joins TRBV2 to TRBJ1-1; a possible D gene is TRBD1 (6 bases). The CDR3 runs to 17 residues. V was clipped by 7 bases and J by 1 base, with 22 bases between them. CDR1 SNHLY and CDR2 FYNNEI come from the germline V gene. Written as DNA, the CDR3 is TGTGCCAGCAAGACCGACAGGCACCCCATGACGAACACTGAAGCTTTCTTT. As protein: CASKTDRHPMTNTEAFF.

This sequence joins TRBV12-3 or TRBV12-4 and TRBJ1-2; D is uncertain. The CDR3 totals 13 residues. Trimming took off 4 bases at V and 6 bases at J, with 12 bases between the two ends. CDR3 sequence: CASSSARQNGYTF. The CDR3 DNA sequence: TGTGCCAGCAGTTCCGCCCGGCAAAATGGCTACACCTTC.

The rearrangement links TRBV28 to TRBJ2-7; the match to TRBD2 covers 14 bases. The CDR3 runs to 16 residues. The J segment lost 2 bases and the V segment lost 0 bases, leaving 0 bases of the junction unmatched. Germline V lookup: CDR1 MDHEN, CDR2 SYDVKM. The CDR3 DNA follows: TGTGCCAGCAGTTTATGGACTAGCGGGAGGGCCTACGAGCAGTACTTC. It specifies CASSLWTSGRAYEQYF.

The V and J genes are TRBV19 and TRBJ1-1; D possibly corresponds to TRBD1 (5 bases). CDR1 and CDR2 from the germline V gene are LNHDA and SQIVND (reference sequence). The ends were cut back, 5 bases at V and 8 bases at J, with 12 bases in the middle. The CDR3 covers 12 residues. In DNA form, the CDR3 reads TGTGCCAGTAGTGTAATCGGGGGAGAAGCTTTCTTT. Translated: CASSVIGGEAFF. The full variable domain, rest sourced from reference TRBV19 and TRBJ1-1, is DGGITQSPKYLFRKEGQNVTLSCEQNLNHDAMYWYRQDPGQGLRLIYYSQIVNDFQKGDIAEGYSVSREKKESFPLTVTSAQKNPTAFYLCASSVIGGEAFFGQGTRLTVV.

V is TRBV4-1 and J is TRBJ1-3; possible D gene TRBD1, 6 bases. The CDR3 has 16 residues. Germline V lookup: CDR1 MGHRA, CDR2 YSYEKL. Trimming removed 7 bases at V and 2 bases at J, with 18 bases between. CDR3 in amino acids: CASTDTGSPPGNTIYF. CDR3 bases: TGCGCCAGCACCGATACAGGGTCCCCCCCTGGAAACACCATATATTTT.

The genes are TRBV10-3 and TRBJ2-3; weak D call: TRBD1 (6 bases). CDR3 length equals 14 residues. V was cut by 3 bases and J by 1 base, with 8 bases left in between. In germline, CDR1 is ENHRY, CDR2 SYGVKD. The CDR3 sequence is CAISDRGRTDTQYF. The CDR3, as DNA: TGTGCCATCAGTGACAGGGGTCGCACAGATACGCAGTATTTT.

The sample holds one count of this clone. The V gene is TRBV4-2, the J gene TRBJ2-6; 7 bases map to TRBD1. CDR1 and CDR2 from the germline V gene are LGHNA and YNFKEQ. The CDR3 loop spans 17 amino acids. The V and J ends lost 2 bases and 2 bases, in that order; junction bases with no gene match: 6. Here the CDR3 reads CASSQSQTGAGANVLTF. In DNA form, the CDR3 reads TGTGCCAGCAGCCAATCCCAAACAGGGGCTGGGGCCAACGTCCTGACTTTC.

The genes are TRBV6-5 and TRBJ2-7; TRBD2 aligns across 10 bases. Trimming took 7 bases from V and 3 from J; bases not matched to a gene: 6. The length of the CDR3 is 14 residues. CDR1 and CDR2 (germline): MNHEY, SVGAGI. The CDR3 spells CASTTGTSDYEQYF. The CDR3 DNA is TGTGCCAGCACCACCGGGACTAGCGACTACGAGCAGTACTTC.

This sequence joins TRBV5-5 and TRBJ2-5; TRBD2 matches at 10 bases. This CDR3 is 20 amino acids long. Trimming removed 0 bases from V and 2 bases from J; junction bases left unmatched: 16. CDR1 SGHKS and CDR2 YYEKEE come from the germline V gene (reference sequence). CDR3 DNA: TGTGCCAGCAGCTTGGTGGCTAGCGGGAGTTTTGTGCCGAAACAAGAGACCCAGTACTTC. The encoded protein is CASSLVASGSFVPKQETQYF.

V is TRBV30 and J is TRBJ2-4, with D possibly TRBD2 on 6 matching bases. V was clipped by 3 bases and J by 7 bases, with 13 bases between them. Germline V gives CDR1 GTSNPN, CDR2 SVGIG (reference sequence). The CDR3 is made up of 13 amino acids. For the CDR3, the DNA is TGTGCCTGGAGACGTGGGGGGTCTAACATTCAGTACTTC. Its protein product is CAWRRGGSNIQYF.

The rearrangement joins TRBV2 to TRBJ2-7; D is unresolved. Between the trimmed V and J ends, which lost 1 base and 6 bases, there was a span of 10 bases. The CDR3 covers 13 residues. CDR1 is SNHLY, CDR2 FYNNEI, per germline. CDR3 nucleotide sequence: TGTGCCAGCAGTGAAGAAATAGGGCGCGAGCAGTACTTC. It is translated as CASSEEIGREQYF.

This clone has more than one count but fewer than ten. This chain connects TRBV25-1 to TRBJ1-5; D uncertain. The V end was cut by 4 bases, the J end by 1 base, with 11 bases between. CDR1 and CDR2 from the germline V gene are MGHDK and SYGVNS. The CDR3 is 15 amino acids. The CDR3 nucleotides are TGTGCCAGCAGTGGTGGGCTGTTGAGCAATCAGCCCCAGCATTTT. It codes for CASSGGLLSNQPQHF.

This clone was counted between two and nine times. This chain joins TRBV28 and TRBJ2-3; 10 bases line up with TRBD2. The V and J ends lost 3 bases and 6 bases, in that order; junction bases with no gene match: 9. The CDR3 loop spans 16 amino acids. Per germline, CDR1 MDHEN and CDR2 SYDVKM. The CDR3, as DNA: TGTGCCAGCAGTTTTGAGGCACTAGCGGGATGGGATACGCAGTATTTT. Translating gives CASSFEALAGWDTQYF.

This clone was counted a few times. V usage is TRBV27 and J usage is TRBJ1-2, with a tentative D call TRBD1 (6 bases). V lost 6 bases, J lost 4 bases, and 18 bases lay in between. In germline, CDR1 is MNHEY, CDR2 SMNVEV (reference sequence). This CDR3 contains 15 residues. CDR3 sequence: CASSSGGASAYGYTF. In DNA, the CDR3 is TGTGCCAGCAGCTCCGGGGGGGCCTCTGCCTATGGCTACACCTTC.

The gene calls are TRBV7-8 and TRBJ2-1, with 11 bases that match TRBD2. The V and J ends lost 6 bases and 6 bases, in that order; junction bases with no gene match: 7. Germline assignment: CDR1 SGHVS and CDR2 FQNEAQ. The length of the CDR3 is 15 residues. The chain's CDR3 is CASRPLAGGGNEQFF. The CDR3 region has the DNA TGTGCCAGCAGGCCCCTAGCGGGGGGAGGCAATGAGCAGTTCTTC. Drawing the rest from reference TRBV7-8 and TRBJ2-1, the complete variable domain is GAGVSQSPRYKVAKRGQDVALRCDPISGHVSLFWYQQALGQGPEFLTYFQNEAQLDKSGLPSDRFFAERPEGSVSTLKIQRTQQEDSAVYLCASRPLAGGGNEQFFGPGTRLTVL.

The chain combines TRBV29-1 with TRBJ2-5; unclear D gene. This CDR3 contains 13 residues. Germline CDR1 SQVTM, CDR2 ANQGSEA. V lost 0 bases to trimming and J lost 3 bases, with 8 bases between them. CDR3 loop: CSVEEVAKETQYF. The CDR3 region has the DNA TGCAGCGTTGAAGAGGTGGCCAAAGAGACCCAGTACTTC.